This T cell receptor (beta chain) was found in a study of T cell responses to AZD1222 COVID-19 vaccine. Study-wide points: Females outnumbered males among donors, who were mostly white British; clonal diversity was possibly underestimated.

CDR1 and CDR2 from the germline V gene are LNHDA and SQIVND (reference sequence). J lost 2 bases, V lost 1 base, and 2 bases had no gene match. There are 15 residues in the CDR3. To note about this clone: The antigen remains unidentified.

Sequencing was performed with immunoSEQ multiplex PCR; in TCRdb, only in-frame clones are kept and a portion is missing. The sample lists fewer than 200,000 clones, 85% to 95% occurring once. This chain joins TRBV19 and TRBJ2-1, with 7 bases lining up with TRBD1. This sequence was found in an adult who received the AZD1222 COVID-19 vaccine. Sequencing used peripheral blood, obtained 28 days after the second AZD1222 dose. The CDR3 coding sequence is TGTGCCAGTAGTATAGGAGGGACAGCCTACAATGAGCAGTTCTTC. Amino acid sequence: CASSIGGTAYNEQFF. The whole variable domain, remainder taken from reference TRBV19 and TRBJ2-1, is DGGITQSPKYLFRKEGQNVTLSCEQNLNHDAMYWYRQDPGQGLRLIYYSQIVNDFQKGDIAEGYSVSREKKESFPLTVTSAQKNPTAFYLCASSIGGTAYNEQFFGPGTRLTVL.